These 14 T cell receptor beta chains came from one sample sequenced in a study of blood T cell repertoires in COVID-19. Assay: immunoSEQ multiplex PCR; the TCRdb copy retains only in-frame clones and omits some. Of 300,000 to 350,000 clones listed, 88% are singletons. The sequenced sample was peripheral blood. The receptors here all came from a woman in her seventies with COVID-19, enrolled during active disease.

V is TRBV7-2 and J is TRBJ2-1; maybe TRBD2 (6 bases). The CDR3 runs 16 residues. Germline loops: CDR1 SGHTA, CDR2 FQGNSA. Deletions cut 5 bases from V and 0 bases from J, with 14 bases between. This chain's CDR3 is CASSRGGRSSYNEQFF. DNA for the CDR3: TGTGCCAGCAGCCGTGGGGGGAGGAGCTCCTACAATGAGCAGTTCTTC.

The CDR3 region is CASSLGGTGNTIYF. DNA of the CDR3: TGTGCCAGCAGCCTCGGGGGTACTGGAAACACCATATATTTT. This chain joins TRBV7-2 and TRBJ1-3; weak D call: TRBD1 (5 bases). Germline V gene lookup returns CDR1 SGHTA and CDR2 FQGNSA. There are 14 residues in the CDR3. V lost 5 bases and J lost 2, with 10 bases in between.

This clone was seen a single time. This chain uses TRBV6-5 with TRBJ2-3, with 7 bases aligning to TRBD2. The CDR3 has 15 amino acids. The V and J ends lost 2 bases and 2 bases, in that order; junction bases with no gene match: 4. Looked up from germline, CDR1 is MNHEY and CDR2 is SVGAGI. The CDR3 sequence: CASSYRLADTDTQYF. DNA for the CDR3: TGTGCCAGCAGTTACAGGCTAGCGGACACAGATACGCAGTATTTT.

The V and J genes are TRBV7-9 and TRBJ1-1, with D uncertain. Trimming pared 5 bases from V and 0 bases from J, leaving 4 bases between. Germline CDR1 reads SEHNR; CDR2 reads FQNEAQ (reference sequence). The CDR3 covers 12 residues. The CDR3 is CASSQMNTEAFF. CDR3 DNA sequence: TGTGCCAGCAGCCAGATGAACACTGAAGCTTTCTTT.

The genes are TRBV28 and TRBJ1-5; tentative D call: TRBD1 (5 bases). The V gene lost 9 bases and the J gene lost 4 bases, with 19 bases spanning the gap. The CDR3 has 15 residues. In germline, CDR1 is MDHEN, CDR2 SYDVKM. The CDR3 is CASTGRGGGNQPQHF. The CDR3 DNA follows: TGTGCCAGTACGGGTCGGGGGGGTGGAAATCAGCCCCAGCATTTT.

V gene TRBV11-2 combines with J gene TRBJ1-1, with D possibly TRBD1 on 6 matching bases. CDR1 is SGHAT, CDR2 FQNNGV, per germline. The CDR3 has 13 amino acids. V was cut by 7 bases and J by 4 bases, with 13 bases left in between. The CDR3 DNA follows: TGTGCCAGCACCTTGGGGGGGGCCACTGAAGCTTTCTTT. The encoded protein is CASTLGGATEAFF.

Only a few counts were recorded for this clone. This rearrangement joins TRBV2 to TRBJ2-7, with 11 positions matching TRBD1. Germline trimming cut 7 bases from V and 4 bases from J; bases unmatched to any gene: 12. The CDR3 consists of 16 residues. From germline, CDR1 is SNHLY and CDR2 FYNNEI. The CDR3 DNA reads TGTGCCAGCATACCTCCCCGGACAGGGGGCCCATACGAGCAGTACTTC. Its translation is CASIPPRTGGPYEQYF.

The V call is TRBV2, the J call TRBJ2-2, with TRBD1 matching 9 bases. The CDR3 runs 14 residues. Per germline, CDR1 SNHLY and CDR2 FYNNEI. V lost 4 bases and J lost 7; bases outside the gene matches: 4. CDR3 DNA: TGTGCCAGCAGTGTCGACAGGGGGGTCGGGGAGCTGTTTTTT. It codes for CASSVDRGVGELFF.

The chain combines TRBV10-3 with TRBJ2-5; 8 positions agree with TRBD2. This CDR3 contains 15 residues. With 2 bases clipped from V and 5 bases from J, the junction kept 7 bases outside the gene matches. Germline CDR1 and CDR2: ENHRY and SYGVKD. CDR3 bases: TGTGCCATCAGTGAGAGCGGGGGCGGAGAGGAGACCCAGTACTTC. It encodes CAISESGGGEETQYF.

For the CDR3, the DNA is TGTGCCAGCAGTTTACGGACAGGTAATCAGCCCCAGCATTTT. This sequence encodes CASSLRTGNQPQHF. V usage is TRBV27 and J usage is TRBJ1-5; 7 bases align to TRBD1. J lost 4 bases, V lost 2 bases, and 2 bases had no gene match. The germline CDR1 and CDR2 sequences are MNHEY and SMNVEV (reference sequence). The CDR3 has 14 amino acids.

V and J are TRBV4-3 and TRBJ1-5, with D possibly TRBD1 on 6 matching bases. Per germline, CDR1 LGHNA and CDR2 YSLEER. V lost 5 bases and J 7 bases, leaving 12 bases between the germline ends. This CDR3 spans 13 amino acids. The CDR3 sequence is CASSSGVSQPQHF. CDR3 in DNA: TGCGCCAGCAGCTCAGGGGTAAGCCAGCCCCAGCATTTT.

DNA of the CDR3: TGTGCCAGCAGCTTCGTTGGGGGGGTAGTAGGAGAGACCCAGTACTTC. This codes for CASSFVGGVVGETQYF. The chain links TRBV5-6 to TRBJ2-5; TRBD2 matches at 7 bases. The CDR3 runs to 16 residues. Germline trimming cut 2 bases from V and 4 bases from J; bases unmatched to any gene: 11. Germline V CDR1 and CDR2: SGHDT, YYEEEE.

The CDR3 sequence is CASAGGANTEAFF. The CDR3 DNA reads as TGCGCCAGCGCAGGGGGCGCGAACACTGAAGCTTTCTTT. The chain uses TRBV5-1 and TRBJ1-1; 8 bases agree with TRBD1. The CDR3 totals 13 residues. Germline trimming cut 7 bases from V and 1 base from J; bases unmatched to any gene: 3. Germline lookup yields CDR1 SGHRS and CDR2 YFSETQ.

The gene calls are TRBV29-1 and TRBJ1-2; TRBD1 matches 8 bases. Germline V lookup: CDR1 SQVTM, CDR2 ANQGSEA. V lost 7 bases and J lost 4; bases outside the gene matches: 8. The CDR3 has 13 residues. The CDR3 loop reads CSAQTGEGYGYTF. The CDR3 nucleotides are TGCAGCGCCCAGACAGGGGAAGGCTATGGCTACACCTTC.